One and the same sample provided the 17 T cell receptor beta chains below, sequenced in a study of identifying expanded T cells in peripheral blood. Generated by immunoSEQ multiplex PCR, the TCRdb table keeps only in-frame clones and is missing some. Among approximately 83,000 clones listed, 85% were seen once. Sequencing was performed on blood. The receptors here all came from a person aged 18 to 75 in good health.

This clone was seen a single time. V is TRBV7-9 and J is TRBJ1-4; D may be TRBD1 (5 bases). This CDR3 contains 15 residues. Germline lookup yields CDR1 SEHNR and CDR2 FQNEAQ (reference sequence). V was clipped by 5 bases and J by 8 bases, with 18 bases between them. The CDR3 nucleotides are TGTGCCAGCAGCCTTGGGACTGTTCGGGGCGAAAAACTGTTTTTT. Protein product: CASSLGTVRGEKLFF. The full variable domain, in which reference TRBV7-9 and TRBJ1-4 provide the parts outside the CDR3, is DTGVSQNPRHKITKRGQNVTFRCDPISEHNRLYWYRQTLGQGPEFLTYFQNEAQLEKSRLLSDRFSAERPKGSFSTLEIQRTEQGDSAMYLCASSLGTVRGEKLFFGSGTQLSVL.

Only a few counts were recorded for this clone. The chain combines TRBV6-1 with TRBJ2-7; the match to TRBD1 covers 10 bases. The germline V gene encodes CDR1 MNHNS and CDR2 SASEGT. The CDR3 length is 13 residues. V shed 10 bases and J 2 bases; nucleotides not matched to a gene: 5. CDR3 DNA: TGTGCCAACACCGGGACAGGGGCCTACGAGCAGTACTTC. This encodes CANTGTGAYEQYF.

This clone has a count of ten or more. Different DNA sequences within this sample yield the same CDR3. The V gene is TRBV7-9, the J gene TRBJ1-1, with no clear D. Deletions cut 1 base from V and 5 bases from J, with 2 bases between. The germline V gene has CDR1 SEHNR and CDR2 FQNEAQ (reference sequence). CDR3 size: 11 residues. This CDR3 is CASSLGTEAFF. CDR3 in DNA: TGTGCCAGCAGCTTAGGAACTGAAGCTTTCTTT.

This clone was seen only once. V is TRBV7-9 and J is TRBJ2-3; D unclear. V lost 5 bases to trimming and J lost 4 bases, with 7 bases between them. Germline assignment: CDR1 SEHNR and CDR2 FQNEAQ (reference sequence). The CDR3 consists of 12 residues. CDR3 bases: TGTGCCAGCAGCCCCCTTTCAGATACGCAGTATTTT. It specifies CASSPLSDTQYF.

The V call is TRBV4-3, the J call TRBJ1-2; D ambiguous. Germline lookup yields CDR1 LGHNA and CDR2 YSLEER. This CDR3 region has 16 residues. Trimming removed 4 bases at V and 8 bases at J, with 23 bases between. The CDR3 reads CASSRRPAEGSGGYTF. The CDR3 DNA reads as TGCGCCAGCAGCCGTCGCCCGGCAGAGGGCTCGGGAGGCTACACCTTC.

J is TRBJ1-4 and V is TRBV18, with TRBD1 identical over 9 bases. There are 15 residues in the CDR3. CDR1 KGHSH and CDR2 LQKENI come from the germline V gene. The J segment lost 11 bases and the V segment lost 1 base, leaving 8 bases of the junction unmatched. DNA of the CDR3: TGTGCCAGCTCACCACAGTTGGACAGGGGTGGGAAACTGTTTTTT. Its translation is CASSPQLDRGGKLFF.

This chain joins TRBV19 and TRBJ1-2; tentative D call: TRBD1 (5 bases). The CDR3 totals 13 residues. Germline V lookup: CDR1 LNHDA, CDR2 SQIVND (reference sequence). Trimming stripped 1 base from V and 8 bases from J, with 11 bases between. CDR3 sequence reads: CASSIVQGGGYTF. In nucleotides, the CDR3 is TGTGCCAGTAGTATAGTGCAGGGTGGCGGCTACACCTTC.

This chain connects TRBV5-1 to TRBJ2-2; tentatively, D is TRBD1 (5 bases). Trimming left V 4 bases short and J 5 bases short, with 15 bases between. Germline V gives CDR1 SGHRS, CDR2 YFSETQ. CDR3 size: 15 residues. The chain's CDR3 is CASSATIRDTGELFF. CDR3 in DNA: TGCGCCAGCAGCGCGACAATCAGGGATACCGGGGAGCTGTTTTTT.

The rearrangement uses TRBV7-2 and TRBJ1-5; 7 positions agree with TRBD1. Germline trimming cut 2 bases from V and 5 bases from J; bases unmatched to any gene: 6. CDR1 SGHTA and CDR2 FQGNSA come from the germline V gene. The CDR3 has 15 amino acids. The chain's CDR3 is CASSLTGEDYQPQHF. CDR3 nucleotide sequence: TGTGCCAGCAGCTTAACAGGGGAGGATTATCAGCCCCAGCATTTT.

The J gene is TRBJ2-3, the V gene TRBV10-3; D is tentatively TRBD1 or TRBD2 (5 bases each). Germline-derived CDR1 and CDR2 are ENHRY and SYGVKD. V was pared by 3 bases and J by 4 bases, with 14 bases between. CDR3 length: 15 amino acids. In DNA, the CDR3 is TGTGCCATCAGTGACCCGGGACGGACATCAGATACGCAGTATTTT. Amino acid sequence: CAISDPGRTSDTQYF.

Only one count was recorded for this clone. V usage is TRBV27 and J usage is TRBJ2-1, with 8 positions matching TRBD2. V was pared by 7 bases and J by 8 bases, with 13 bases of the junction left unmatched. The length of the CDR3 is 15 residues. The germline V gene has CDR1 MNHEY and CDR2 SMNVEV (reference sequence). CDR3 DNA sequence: TGTGCCAGCACCTCGGGGGGGGCCATGTACGATGAGCAGTTCTTC. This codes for CASTSGGAMYDEQFF.

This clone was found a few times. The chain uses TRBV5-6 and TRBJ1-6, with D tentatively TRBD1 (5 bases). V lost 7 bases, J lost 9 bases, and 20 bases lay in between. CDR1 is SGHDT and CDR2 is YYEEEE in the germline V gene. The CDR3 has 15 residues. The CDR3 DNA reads TGTGCCAGCGGGTATCAGTCGGGGGAGGGTTCACCCCTCCACTTT. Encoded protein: CASGYQSGEGSPLHF.

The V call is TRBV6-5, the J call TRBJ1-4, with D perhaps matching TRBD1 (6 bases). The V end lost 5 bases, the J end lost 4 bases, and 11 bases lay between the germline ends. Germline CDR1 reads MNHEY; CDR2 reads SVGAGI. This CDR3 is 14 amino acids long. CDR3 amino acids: CASSRTASNEKLFF. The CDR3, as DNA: TGTGCCAGCAGTCGGACAGCCAGTAATGAAAAACTGTTTTTT.

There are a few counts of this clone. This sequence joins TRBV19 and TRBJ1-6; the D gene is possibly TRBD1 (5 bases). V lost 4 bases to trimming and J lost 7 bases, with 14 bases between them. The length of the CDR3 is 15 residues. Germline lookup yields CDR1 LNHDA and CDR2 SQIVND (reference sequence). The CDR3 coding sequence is TGTGCCAGTAGTAGAATGGGACCGAAAAATTCACCCCTCCACTTT. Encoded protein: CASSRMGPKNSPLHF.

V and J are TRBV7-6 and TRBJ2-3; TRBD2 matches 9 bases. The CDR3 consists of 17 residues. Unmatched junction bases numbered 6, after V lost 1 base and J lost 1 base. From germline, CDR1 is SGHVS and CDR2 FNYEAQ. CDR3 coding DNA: TGTGCCAGCAGCTTAGTCCCGGCTAGCGGGGGCACAGATACGCAGTATTTT. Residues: CASSLVPASGGTDTQYF.

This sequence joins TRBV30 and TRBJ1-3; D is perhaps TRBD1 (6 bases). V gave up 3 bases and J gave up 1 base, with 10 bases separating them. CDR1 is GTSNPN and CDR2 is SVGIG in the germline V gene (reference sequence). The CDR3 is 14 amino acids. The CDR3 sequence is CAWRGGPSGNTIYF. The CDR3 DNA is TGTGCCTGGAGAGGGGGTCCGTCTGGAAACACCATATATTTT. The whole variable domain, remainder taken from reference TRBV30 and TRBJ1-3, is SQTIHQWPATLVQPVGSPLSLECTVEGTSNPNLYWYRQAAGRGLQLLFYSVGIGQISSEVPQNLSASRPQDRQFILSSKKLLLSDSGFYLCAWRGGPSGNTIYFGEGSWLTVV.

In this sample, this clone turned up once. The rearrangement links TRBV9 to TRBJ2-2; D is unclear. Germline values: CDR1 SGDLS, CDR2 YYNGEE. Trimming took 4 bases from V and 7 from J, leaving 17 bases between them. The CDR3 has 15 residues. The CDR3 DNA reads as TGTGCCAGCAGCCCTCGAGGCAGCCTGAGCGGGGAGCTGTTTTTT. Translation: CASSPRGSLSGELFF.